This TCR beta chain was recorded in a study of CD8 T cells in ankylosing spondylitis. CDR1 is SGDLS, CDR2 YYNGEE, per germline. The J segment lost 0 bases and the V segment lost 6 bases, leaving 6 bases of the junction unmatched. The CDR3 covers 16 residues. At least ten counts were recorded for this clonotype. Antigen specificity is unknown. Via MiXCR, TCRdb re-called the 5' RACE reads, giving one row per CDR3 protein. Of around 160,000 distinct CDR3 sequences detected, approximately 10% appear once; the ten largest clones hold roughly 28%. Study-level results: Made up of fewer than 10 highly homologous variants, a TCR beta motif appeared characteristic of ankylosing spondylitis blood.

The source material was blood, either unsorted or a sorted T cell fraction (not recorded which). V and J are TRBV9 and TRBJ2-6; 7 bases map to TRBD1. The clonotype was recovered from a male donor with ankylosing spondylitis or in good health (not recorded which). CDR3 bases: TGTGCCAGCACCTTAGGGGGCAGCTCTGGGGCCAACGTCCTGACTTTC. The encoded protein is CASTLGGSSGANVLTF.